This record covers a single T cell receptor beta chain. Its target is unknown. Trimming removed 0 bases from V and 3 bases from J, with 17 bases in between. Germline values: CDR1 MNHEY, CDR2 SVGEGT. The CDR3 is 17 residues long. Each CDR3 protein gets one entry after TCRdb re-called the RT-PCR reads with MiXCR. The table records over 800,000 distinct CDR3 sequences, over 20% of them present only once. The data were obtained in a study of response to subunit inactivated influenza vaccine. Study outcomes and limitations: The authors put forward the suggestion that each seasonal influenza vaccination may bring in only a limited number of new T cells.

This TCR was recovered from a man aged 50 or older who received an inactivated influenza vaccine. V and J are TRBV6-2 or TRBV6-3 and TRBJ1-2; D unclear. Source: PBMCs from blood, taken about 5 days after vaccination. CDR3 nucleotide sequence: TGTGCCAGCAGTTACTCGATTTGGCTGGGCGAAGACTATGGCTACACCTTC. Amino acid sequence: CASSYSIWLGEDYGYTF.